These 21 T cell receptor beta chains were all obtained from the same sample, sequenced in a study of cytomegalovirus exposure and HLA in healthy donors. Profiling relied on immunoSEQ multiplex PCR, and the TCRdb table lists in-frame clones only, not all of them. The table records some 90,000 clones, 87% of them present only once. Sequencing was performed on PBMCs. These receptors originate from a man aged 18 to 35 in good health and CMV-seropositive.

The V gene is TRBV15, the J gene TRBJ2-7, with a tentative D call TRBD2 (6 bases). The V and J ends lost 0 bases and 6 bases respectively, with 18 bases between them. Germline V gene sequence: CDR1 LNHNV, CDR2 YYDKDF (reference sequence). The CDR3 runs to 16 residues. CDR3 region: CATSRDVSPQGGEQYF. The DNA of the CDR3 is TGTGCCACCAGCAGAGATGTTTCCCCGCAGGGAGGCGAGCAGTACTTC.

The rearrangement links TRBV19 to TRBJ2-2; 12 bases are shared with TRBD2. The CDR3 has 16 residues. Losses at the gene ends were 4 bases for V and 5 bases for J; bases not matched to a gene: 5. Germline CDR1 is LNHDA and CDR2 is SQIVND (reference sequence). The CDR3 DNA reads TGTGCCAGTAGTACCTGGACTAGCGGGAAGACCGGGGAGCTGTTTTTT. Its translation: CASSTWTSGKTGELFF.

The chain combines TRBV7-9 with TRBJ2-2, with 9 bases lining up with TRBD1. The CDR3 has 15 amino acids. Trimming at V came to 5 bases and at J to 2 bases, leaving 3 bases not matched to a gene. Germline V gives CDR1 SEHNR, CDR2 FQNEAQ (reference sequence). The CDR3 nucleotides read TGTGCCAGCAGCCCGGGACAGGGCAACACCGGGGAGCTGTTTTTT. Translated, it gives CASSPGQGNTGELFF.

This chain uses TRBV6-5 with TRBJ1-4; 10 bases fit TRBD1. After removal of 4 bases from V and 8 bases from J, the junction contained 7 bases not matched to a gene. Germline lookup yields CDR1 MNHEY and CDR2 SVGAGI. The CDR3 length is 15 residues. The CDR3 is CASSWTGTGVEKLFF. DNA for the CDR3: TGTGCCAGCAGTTGGACCGGGACAGGGGTCGAAAAACTGTTTTTT.

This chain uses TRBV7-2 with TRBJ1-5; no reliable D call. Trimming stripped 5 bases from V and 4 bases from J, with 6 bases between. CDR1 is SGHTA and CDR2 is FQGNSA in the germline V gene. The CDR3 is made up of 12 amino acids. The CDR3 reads CASSLPNQPQHF. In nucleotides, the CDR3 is TGTGCCAGCAGCCTCCCGAATCAGCCCCAGCATTTT. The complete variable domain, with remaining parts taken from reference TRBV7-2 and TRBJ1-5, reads GAGVSQSPSNKVTEKGKDVELRCDPISGHTALYWYRQSLGQGLEFLIYFQGNSAPDKSGLPSDRFSAERTGGSVSTLTIQRTQQEDSAVYLCASSLPNQPQHFGDGTRLSIL.

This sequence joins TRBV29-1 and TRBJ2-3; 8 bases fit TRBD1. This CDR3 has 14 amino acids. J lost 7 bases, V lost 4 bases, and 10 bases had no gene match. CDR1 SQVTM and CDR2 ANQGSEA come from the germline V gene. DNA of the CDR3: TGCAGCGTTGTCGGGACAGGAATCTACCATACGCAGTATTTT. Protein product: CSVVGTGIYHTQYF.

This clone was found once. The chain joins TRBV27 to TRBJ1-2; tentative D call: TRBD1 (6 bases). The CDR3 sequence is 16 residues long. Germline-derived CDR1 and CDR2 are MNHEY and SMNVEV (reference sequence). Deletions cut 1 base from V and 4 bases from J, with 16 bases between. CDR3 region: CASSLFGAGGSYGYTF. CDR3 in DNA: TGTGCCAGCAGTTTATTCGGTGCGGGGGGCAGCTATGGCTACACCTTC.

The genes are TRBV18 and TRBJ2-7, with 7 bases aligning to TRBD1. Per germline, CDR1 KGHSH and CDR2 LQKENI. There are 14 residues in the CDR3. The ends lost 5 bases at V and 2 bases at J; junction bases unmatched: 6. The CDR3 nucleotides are TGTGCCAGCTCAAAGGACAGGCCGACCTACGAGCAGTACTTC. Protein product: CASSKDRPTYEQYF.

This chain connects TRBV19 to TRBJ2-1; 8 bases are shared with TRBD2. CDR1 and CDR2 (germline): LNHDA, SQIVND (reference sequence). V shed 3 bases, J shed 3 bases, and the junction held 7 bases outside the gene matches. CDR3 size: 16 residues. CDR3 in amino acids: CASSILKAGDYNEQFF. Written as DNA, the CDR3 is TGTGCCAGTAGTATCCTAAAAGCGGGGGACTACAATGAGCAGTTCTTC. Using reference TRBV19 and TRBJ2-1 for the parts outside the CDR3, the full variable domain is DGGITQSPKYLFRKEGQNVTLSCEQNLNHDAMYWYRQDPGQGLRLIYYSQIVNDFQKGDIAEGYSVSREKKESFPLTVTSAQKNPTAFYLCASSILKAGDYNEQFFGPGTRLTVL.

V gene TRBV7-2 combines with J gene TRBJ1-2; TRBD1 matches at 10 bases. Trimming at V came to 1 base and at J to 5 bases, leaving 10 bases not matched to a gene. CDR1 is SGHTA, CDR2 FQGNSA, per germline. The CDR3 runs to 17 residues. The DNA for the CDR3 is TGTGCCAGCAGCTTAGGGCAAGAGACAGGGGGCGGGTATGGCTACACCTTC. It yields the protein CASSLGQETGGGYGYTF.

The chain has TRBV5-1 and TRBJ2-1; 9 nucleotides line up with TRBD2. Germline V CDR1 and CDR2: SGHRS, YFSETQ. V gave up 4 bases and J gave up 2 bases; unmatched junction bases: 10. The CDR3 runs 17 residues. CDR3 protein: CASSILHSGRPYNEQFF. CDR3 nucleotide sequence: TGCGCCAGCAGCATACTACATAGCGGGAGACCCTACAATGAGCAGTTCTTC.

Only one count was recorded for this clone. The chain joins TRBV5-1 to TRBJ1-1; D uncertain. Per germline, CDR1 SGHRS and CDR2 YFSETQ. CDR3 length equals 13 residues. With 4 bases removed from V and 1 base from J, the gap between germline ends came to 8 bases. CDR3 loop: CASSQAQNTEAFF. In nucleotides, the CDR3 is TGCGCCAGCAGCCAGGCCCAGAACACTGAAGCTTTCTTT.

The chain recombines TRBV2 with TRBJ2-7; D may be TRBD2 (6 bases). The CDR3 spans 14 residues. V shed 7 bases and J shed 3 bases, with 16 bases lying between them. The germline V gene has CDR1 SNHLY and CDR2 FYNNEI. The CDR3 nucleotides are TGTGCCAGCACGGAACGAGTGGACTACTACGAGCAGTACTTC. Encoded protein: CASTERVDYYEQYF.

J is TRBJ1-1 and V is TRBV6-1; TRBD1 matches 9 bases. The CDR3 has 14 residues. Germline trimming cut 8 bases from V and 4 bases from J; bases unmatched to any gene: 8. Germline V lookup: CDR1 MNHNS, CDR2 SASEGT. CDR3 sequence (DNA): TGTGCCAGCTTACTAGGACAGGGGACCACTGAAGCTTTCTTT. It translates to CASLLGQGTTEAFF.

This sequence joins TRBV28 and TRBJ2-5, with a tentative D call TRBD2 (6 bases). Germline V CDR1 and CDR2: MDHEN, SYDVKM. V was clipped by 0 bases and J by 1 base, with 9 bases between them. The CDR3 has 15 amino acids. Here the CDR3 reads CASSLWAGPQETQYF. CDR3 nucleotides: TGTGCCAGCAGTTTATGGGCGGGGCCCCAAGAGACCCAGTACTTC.

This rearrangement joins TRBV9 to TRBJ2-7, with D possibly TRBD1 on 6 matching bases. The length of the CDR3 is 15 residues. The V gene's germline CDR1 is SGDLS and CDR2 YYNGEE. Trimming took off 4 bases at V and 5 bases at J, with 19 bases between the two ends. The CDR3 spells CASSPIAGVGHEQYF. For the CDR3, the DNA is TGTGCCAGCAGCCCGATAGCAGGGGTCGGGCACGAGCAGTACTTC.

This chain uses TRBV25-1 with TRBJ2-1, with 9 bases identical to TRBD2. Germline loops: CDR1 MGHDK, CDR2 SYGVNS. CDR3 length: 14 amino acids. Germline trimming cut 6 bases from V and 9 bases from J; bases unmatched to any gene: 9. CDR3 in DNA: TGTGCCAGCAGAACCGGGACTAGCATCGGTGAGCAGTTCTTC. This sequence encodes CASRTGTSIGEQFF.

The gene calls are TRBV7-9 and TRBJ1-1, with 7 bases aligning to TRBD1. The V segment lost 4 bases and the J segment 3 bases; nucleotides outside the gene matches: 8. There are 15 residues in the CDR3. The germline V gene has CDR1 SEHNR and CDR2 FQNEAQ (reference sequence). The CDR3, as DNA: TGTGCCAGCAGCTCCCGACAGGGTACCTACACTGAAGCTTTCTTT. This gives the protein CASSSRQGTYTEAFF. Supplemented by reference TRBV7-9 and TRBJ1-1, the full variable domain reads DTGVSQNPRHKITKRGQNVTFRCDPISEHNRLYWYRQTLGQGPEFLTYFQNEAQLEKSRLLSDRFSAERPKGSFSTLEIQRTEQGDSAMYLCASSSRQGTYTEAFFGQGTRLTVV.

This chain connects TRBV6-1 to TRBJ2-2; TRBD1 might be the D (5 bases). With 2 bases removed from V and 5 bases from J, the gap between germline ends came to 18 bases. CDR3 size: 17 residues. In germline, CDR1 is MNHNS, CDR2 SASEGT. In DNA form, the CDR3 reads TGTGCCAGCAGTGAATCAGCGCGGCAGGGAAATACCGGGGAGCTGTTTTTT. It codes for CASSESARQGNTGELFF.

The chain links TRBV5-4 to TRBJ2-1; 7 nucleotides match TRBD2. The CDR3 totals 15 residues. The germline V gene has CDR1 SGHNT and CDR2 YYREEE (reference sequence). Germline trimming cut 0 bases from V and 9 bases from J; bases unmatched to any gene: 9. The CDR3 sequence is CASSLEGTIHIEQFF. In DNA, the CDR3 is TGTGCCAGCAGCTTGGAAGGGACTATCCATATTGAGCAGTTCTTC.

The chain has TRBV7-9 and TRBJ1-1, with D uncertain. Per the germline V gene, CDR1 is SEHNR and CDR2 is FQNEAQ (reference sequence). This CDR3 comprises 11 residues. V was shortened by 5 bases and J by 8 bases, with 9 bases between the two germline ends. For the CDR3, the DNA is TGTGCCAGCAGCCAACAAGTGGAAGCTTTCTTT. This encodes CASSQQVEAFF.